This T cell receptor beta chain comes out of a study of T cell responses to AZD1222 COVID-19 vaccine. On the study more broadly: Second-dose schedules of about 4 or about 12 weeks were combined.

Profiled with immunoSEQ multiplex PCR; TCRdb holds only in-frame clones, not every one. The sample yields about 98,000 clones, more than 70% seen once. The CDR3 is made up of 17 amino acids. Looked up from germline, CDR1 is MGHRA and CDR2 is YSYEKL. The germline V and J ends were trimmed by 0 bases and 4 bases, with 13 bases remaining between them. The receptor was isolated from an adult in good health. The V call is TRBV4-1, the J call TRBJ1-6; possibly TRBD1 for D (6 bases). Sequencing was performed on peripheral blood, taken on day 0 of AZD1222 vaccination. The CDR3 here is CASSQDPGTGYNSPLHF. The CDR3 coding sequence is TGCGCCAGCAGCCAAGATCCGGGCACAGGGTATAATTCACCCCTCCACTTT.